The 2 T cell receptor beta chains below were found in one sample sequenced in a study of early T cells in non-severe SARS-CoV-2 infection. MiXCR was run by TCRdb on the 5' RACE reads, yielding one entry per CDR3 protein. The repertoire holds tens of thousands of distinct CDR3 sequences, with 10% to 15% as singletons. The sample here was whole blood, taken at baseline. The receptors were sampled from an adult who was a healthcare worker with PCR-confirmed SARS-CoV-2 infection or an uninfected control (not recorded which).

Many counts were recorded for this clonotype. V usage is TRBV6-1 and J usage is TRBJ1-5, with D tentatively TRBD1 (6 bases). The germline gives CDR1 MNHNS, CDR2 SASEGT. The germline V and J ends were trimmed by 3 bases and 6 bases, with 12 bases remaining between them. The CDR3 loop spans 14 amino acids. In DNA form, the CDR3 reads TGTGCCAGCAGTGAGGGGGCGTCTGTTCAGCCCCAGCATTTT. Protein product: CASSEGASVQPQHF.

This clonotype showed up just a few times. This chain connects TRBV28 to TRBJ1-1; possible D gene TRBD1, 6 bases. V lost 2 bases and J lost 7, with 17 bases in between. The germline gives CDR1 MDHEN, CDR2 SYDVKM. This CDR3 has 15 amino acids. The CDR3 loop is CASSLGDRSKSEAFF. DNA for the CDR3: TGTGCCAGCAGTTTAGGCGACAGGTCAAAAAGTGAAGCTTTCTTT.